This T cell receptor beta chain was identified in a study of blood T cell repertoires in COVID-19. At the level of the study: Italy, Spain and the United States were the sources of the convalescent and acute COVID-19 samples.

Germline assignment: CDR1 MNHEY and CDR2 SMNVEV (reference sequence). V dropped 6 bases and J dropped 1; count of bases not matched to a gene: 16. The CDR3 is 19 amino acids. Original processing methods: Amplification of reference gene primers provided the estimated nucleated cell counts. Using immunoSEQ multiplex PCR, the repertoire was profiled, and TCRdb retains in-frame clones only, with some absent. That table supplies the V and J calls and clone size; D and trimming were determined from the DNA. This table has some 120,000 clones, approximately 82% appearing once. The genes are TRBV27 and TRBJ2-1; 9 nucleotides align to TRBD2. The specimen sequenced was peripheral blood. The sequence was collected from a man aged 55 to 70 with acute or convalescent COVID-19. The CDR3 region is CASSSLFSGSGRSYNEQFF. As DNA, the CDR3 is TGTGCCAGCAGCTCCCTGTTCTCAGGAAGCGGGAGGTCCTACAATGAGCAGTTCTTC.